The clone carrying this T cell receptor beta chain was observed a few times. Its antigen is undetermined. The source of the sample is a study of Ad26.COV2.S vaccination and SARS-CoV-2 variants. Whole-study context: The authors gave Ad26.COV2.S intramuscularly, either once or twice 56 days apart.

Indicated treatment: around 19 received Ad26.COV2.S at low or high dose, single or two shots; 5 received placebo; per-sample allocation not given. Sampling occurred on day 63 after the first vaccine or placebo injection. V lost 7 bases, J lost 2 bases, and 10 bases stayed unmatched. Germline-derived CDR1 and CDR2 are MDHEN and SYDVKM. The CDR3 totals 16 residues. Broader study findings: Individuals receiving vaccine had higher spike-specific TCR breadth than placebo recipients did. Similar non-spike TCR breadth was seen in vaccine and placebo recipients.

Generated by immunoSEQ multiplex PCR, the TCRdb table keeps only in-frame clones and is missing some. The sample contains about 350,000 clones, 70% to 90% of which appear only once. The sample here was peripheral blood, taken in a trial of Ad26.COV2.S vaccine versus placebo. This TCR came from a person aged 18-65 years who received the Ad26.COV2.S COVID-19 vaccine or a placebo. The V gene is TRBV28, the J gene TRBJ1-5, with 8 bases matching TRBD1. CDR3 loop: CASNFPGGAGNQPQHF. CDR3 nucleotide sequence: TGTGCCAGCAATTTCCCAGGGGGCGCCGGCAATCAGCCCCAGCATTTT.